A single sample gave rise to the 13 T cell receptor beta chains below, sequenced in a study of neoadjuvant anti-PD-1 for oral cavity cancer. This sample's time point: after neoadjuvant nivolumab, at surgical resection. Assay: immunoSEQ multiplex PCR; the TCRdb copy retains only in-frame clones and omits some. The sample has about 13,000 clones, over 55% seen once. The sequencing here drew on PBMCs, taken after nivolumab (anti-PD-1) treatment. The receptor set was obtained from a person aged 35 to 85 with oral cavity squamous cell carcinoma.

The rearrangement joins TRBV28 to TRBJ2-5; 7 bases line up with TRBD1. The length of the CDR3 is 15 residues. Germline-derived CDR1 and CDR2 are MDHEN and SYDVKM. V was pared by 1 base and J by 1 base, with 3 bases of the junction left unmatched. The CDR3 DNA reads as TGTGCCAGCAGTTTATCGGGGACAGCCCAAGAGACCCAGTACTTC. This sequence encodes CASSLSGTAQETQYF.

The chain has TRBV25-1 and TRBJ1-3; D is undetermined. This CDR3 comprises 15 residues. Trimming shortened V by 2 bases and J by 0 bases, and 8 bases separated the two germline ends. Germline CDR1 reads MGHDK; CDR2 reads SYGVNS. The CDR3 is CASSERKTSGNTIYF. The CDR3 DNA follows: TGTGCCAGCAGTGAAAGGAAAACCTCTGGAAACACCATATATTTT.

The V call is TRBV7-9, the J call TRBJ2-1, with D perhaps TRBD2 (5 bases). The length of the CDR3 is 14 residues. V shed 0 bases and J shed 7 bases, with 10 bases lying between them. The germline CDR1 and CDR2 sequences are SEHNR and FQNEAQ (reference sequence). The CDR3 here is CASSLAGVTNEQFF. CDR3 DNA sequence: TGTGCCAGCAGCTTAGCGGGAGTAACGAATGAGCAGTTCTTC. The full variable domain, in which reference TRBV7-9 and TRBJ2-1 provide the parts outside the CDR3, is DTGVSQNPRHKITKRGQNVTFRCDPISEHNRLYWYRQTLGQGPEFLTYFQNEAQLEKSRLLSDRFSAERPKGSFSTLEIQRTEQGDSAMYLCASSLAGVTNEQFFGPGTRLTVL.

The DNA for the CDR3 is TGCGCCAGCAGCTCGATAAAGGACACTGAAGCTTTCTTT. Its protein is CASSSIKDTEAFF. V gene TRBV5-1 combines with J gene TRBJ1-1; no clear D gene. The CDR3 runs to 13 residues. Trimming pared 3 bases from V and 3 bases from J, leaving 9 bases between. Germline CDR1 is SGHRS and CDR2 is YFSETQ.

This clone was seen just once. The chain is built from TRBV9 and TRBJ2-5; possibly TRBD2 for D (5 bases). The germline gives CDR1 SGDLS, CDR2 YYNGEE. Trimming took off 5 bases at V and 4 bases at J, with 9 bases between the two ends. The CDR3 has 12 amino acids. The CDR3: CASSGGGETQYF. CDR3 DNA sequence: TGTGCCAGCAGTGGAGGAGGAGAGACCCAGTACTTC.

This chain links TRBV7-9 with TRBJ2-7, with D possibly being TRBD2 (6 bases). V lost 10 bases and J 2 bases, leaving 15 bases between the germline ends. This CDR3 has 13 amino acids. Germline V gene sequence: CDR1 SEHNR, CDR2 FQNEAQ (reference sequence). This chain's CDR3 is CATTIAEPYEQYF. As DNA, the CDR3 is TGTGCCACAACGATAGCGGAACCCTACGAGCAGTACTTC. Complete variable domain (other parts from reference TRBV7-9 and TRBJ2-7): DTGVSQNPRHKITKRGQNVTFRCDPISEHNRLYWYRQTLGQGPEFLTYFQNEAQLEKSRLLSDRFSAERPKGSFSTLEIQRTEQGDSAMYLCATTIAEPYEQYFGPGTRLTVT.

The CDR3 protein is CASSSPSSSNQPQHF. The CDR3 coding sequence is TGTGCCAGCAGTTCCCCCTCTAGTAGCAATCAGCCCCAGCATTTT. The chain uses TRBV28 and TRBJ1-5; D gene unclear. Germline V gene data show CDR1 as MDHEN and CDR2 as SYDVKM. The CDR3 extends over 15 amino acids. The V and J ends lost 4 bases and 0 bases respectively, with 10 bases between them.

CDR3 coding DNA: TGTGCCAGCGTCTCCGACGCTAGCGGGAGGGCCAATGAGCAGTTCTTC. Translation: CASVSDASGRANEQFF. The V and J genes are TRBV27 and TRBJ2-1, with 12 bases aligning to TRBD2. Germline V gene sequence: CDR1 MNHEY, CDR2 SMNVEV (reference sequence). V lost 8 bases to trimming and J lost 6 bases; unmatched junction nucleotides: 11. This CDR3 contains 16 residues.

This clone has more than one count but fewer than ten. V is TRBV10-3 and J is TRBJ2-2, with 14 positions matching TRBD2. The CDR3 is made up of 14 amino acids. Germline CDR1 ENHRY, CDR2 SYGVKD. V was clipped by 10 bases and J by 5 bases; unmatched bases: 3. The CDR3 DNA reads as TGTGCCAGCGGACTAGCGGGAGGAACCGGGGAGCTGTTTTTT. Its protein is CASGLAGGTGELFF.

The chain has TRBV7-9 and TRBJ1-5; D unclear. CDR3 size: 13 residues. Trimming shortened V by 1 base and J by 4 bases, and 5 bases separated the two germline ends. CDR1 SEHNR and CDR2 FQNEAQ come from the germline V gene (reference sequence). This chain's CDR3 is CASSLGANQPQHF. The CDR3, as DNA: TGTGCCAGCAGCTTAGGGGCTAATCAGCCCCAGCATTTT.

The V and J genes are TRBV6-5 and TRBJ1-1; no definite D call. The V and J ends lost 6 bases and 7 bases respectively, with 12 bases between them. From germline, CDR1 is MNHEY and CDR2 SVGAGI. The CDR3 is 12 residues long. CDR3 in DNA: TGTGCCAGCAGGTCGTCGGGCGGTGAAGCTTTCTTT. It is translated as CASRSSGGEAFF.

The V call is TRBV6-5, the J call TRBJ1-1; tentative D call: TRBD1 (6 bases). Germline-derived CDR1 and CDR2 are MNHEY and SVGAGI. This CDR3 has 13 residues. The V and J ends lost 4 bases and 7 bases respectively, with 13 bases between them. The CDR3 loop is CASSLQGNHEAFF. In DNA form, the CDR3 reads TGTGCCAGCAGTTTACAGGGTAATCATGAAGCTTTCTTT.

This chain uses TRBV4-1 with TRBJ1-5, with D possibly being TRBD1 (5 bases). The CDR3 consists of 15 residues. CDR1 and CDR2 from the germline V gene are MGHRA and YSYEKL. Trimming left V 4 bases short and J 5 bases short, with 15 bases between. In DNA, the CDR3 is TGCGCCAGCAGCCTCTTTGACAGAAGTGATCAGCCCCAGCATTTT. Encoded protein: CASSLFDRSDQPQHF.